This T cell receptor beta chain is drawn from a study of post-analysis software for immune sequencing data. Study conclusions and caveats: Controls had lower frequencies than patients of about 5 TRBV segments, which included TRBV5-6, TRBV5-1 and TRBV20-1. Normalized Chao1 diversity was significantly reduced in patients versus controls. Samples sharing a preparation batch grouped tightly together when assessed by F measure.

Incorporated into the TCR beta cDNA libraries were unique molecular identifiers, which served to reduce PCR and sequencing biases. T cells numbering roughly 1 to 10 million gave rise to some 500,000 cDNA molecules. TCRdb processed the PCR reads anew with MiXCR; each CDR3 protein has one entry. The data show around 160,000 distinct CDR3 sequences, approximately 35% seen once. The CDR3 covers 15 residues. CDR1 is MDHEN and CDR2 is SYDVKM in the germline V gene. V was cut by 7 bases and J by 3 bases, with 19 bases left in between. This clonotype was counted only a few times. Its antigen remains unidentified.

This material consisted of blood, taken after autologous hematopoietic stem cell transplantation. This clonotype was obtained from a girl between 5 and 17 years old with multiple sclerosis. V gene TRBV28 combines with J gene TRBJ2-7; D is uncertain. Here the CDR3 reads CASTQGDPVFYEQYF. Here the CDR3 DNA reads TGTGCCAGCACCCAAGGCGACCCGGTGTTCTACGAGCAGTACTTC.